The 23 T cell receptor beta chains given below trace back to one sample, sequenced in a study of blood T cells in healthy people across ages. The use of a sample-barcoded 5' primer and a J-beta primer mix characterized a second PCR of roughly 6 to 11 cycles. One entry per CDR3 protein, called by TCRdb with MiXCR from the 5' RACE reads. The sample lists some 1.4 million distinct CDR3 sequences; about 40% were seen once. Sequencing used blood. The receptors derive from a woman under 30 in good health.

The chain has TRBV20-1 and TRBJ2-7, with 9 bases aligning to TRBD1. The CDR3 spans 14 residues. CDR1 is DFQATT and CDR2 is SNEGSKA in the germline V gene (reference sequence). Trimming at V came to 0 bases and at J to 9 bases, leaving 9 bases not matched to a gene. The CDR3 DNA reads TGCAGTGCTAGAGATTTTGCGGGACAGGGAGTGCAGTACTTC. Protein product: CSARDFAGQGVQYF.

CDR3 sequence: CATSRLYEQYF. The CDR3 DNA sequence: TGTGCCACCTCGAGGCTGTACGAGCAGTACTTC. J is TRBJ2-4 and V is TRBV6-1; D unclear. The J call may be incorrect, as the DNA end agrees better with TRBJ2-7. This CDR3 region has 11 residues. Germline CDR1 reads MNHNS; CDR2 reads SASEGT.

This chain uses TRBV7-2 with TRBJ1-3; D gene uncertain. V gave up 5 bases and J gave up 2 bases, with 10 bases separating them. This CDR3 spans 14 amino acids. CDR1 is SGHTA, CDR2 FQGNSA, per germline. In DNA form, the CDR3 reads TGTGCCAGCAGCCCGGGCTACGCTGGAAACACCATATATTTT. Amino acids: CASSPGYAGNTIYF.

This clonotype was counted a few times. V and J are TRBV20-1 and TRBJ2-7; possibly TRBD2 for D (6 bases). With 5 bases removed from V and 1 base from J, the gap between germline ends came to 15 bases. Germline V gene lookup returns CDR1 DFQATT and CDR2 SNEGSKA (reference sequence). This CDR3 comprises 14 residues. CDR3 coding DNA: TGCAGTGCTGCCAGTCCGGAGGGATCCTACGAGCAGTACTTC. This gives the protein CSAASPEGSYEQYF.

The chain has TRBV2 and TRBJ1-2; D gene unclear. This CDR3 has 13 residues. Trimming cost V 3 bases and J 2 bases, with 7 bases left between them. Germline CDR1 is SNHLY and CDR2 is FYNNEI. As DNA, the CDR3 is TGTGCCAGCAGTGAGCAACAGAACTATGGCTACACCTTC. This sequence encodes CASSEQQNYGYTF.

The chain's CDR3 is CSAGSWGRTDTQYF. As DNA, the CDR3 is TGCAGTGCGGGTTCTTGGGGTCGCACAGATACGCAGTATTTT. V usage is TRBV20-1 and J usage is TRBJ2-3; D is unclear. This CDR3 region has 14 residues. Per the germline V gene, CDR1 is DFQATT and CDR2 is SNEGSKA (reference sequence). V lost 6 bases to trimming and J lost 1 base, with 14 bases between them.

The chain combines TRBV6-4 with TRBJ2-5; no firm D call. The CDR3 sequence is 14 residues long. The V end lost 11 bases, the J end lost 1 base, and 17 bases lay between the germline ends. Germline CDR1 reads MRHNA; CDR2 reads SNTAGT. The CDR3 region is CARRQAGVQETQYF. CDR3 DNA sequence: TGTGCCCGAAGACAAGCCGGAGTCCAAGAGACCCAGTACTTC.

V gene TRBV15 combines with J gene TRBJ2-3; 7 bases are shared with TRBD2. The ends lost 4 bases at V and 5 bases at J; junction bases unmatched: 12. Germline-derived CDR1 and CDR2 are LNHNV and YYDKDF (reference sequence). This CDR3 is built from 16 residues. The CDR3 region has the DNA TGTGCCACCAGCATATCGTCCGGGACTACCCGAGATACGCAGTATTTT. Translated, it gives CATSISSGTTRDTQYF.

The genes are TRBV20-1 and TRBJ2-4; no clear D gene. Trimming shortened V by 1 base and J by 3 bases, and 10 bases separated the two germline ends. This CDR3 comprises 14 residues. Germline V gene lookup returns CDR1 DFQATT and CDR2 SNEGSKA (reference sequence). The DNA of the CDR3 is TGCAGTGCTAGAGTTCCAGGCTTCAAAAACATTCAGTACTTC. Residues: CSARVPGFKNIQYF.

The rearrangement links TRBV5-5 to TRBJ2-1, with 7 positions matching TRBD2. With the DNA end fitting TRBJ2-7 better, the J assignment may be wrong. Germline CDR1 SGHKS, CDR2 YYEKEE (reference sequence). CDR3 length: 17 residues. CDR3 in DNA: TGTGCCAGCAGCTTGTACTCGGGAGGAAGCTCCTACAATGGGCAGTACTTC. Its translation: CASSLYSGGSSYNGQYF.

The V call is TRBV20-1, the J call TRBJ2-7, with TRBD2 matching 14 bases. Germline CDR1 and CDR2: DFQATT and SNEGSKA (reference sequence). J gave up 5 bases and V 6 bases, and 6 bases lay outside the gene matches. This CDR3 has 14 amino acids. The CDR3, as DNA: TGCAGTGCCACAAGGGGACTAGCGGGAGACGAGCAGTACTTC. This sequence encodes CSATRGLAGDEQYF.

This rearrangement joins TRBV27 to TRBJ1-5; D unresolved. Germline CDR1 MNHEY, CDR2 SMNVEV (reference sequence). V dropped 6 bases and J dropped 5 bases, with 11 bases sitting between them. The CDR3 covers 13 residues. CDR3 DNA: TGTGCCAGCAGGAGATCAGGCGATCAGCCCCAGCATTTT. Its translation is CASRRSGDQPQHF.

This clonotype was observed a few times. This chain uses TRBV4-2 with TRBJ2-4; 8 bases align to TRBD2. From germline, CDR1 is LGHNA and CDR2 YNFKEQ. The V segment lost 1 base and the J segment 6 bases; nucleotides outside the gene matches: 11. This CDR3 comprises 17 residues. CDR3 loop: CASSQGAREGFGNIQYF. The CDR3 DNA sequence: TGTGCCAGCAGCCAAGGGGCTCGGGAGGGGTTCGGAAACATTCAGTACTTC.

V and J are TRBV6-6 and TRBJ1-5, with unresolved D. There are 15 residues in the CDR3. The V end lost 7 bases, the J end lost 4 bases, and 17 bases lay between the germline ends. Germline CDR1 reads MNHNY; CDR2 reads SVGAGI (reference sequence). CDR3 protein: CASTLKVQNNQPQHF. In nucleotides, the CDR3 is TGTGCCAGCACGTTAAAGGTGCAGAATAATCAGCCCCAGCATTTT.

The rearrangement joins TRBV12-3 or TRBV12-4 to TRBJ1-5; D uncertain. V lost 5 bases and J 0 bases, leaving 14 bases between the germline ends. The CDR3 covers 16 residues. CDR3 amino acids: CASSPRLQYSNQPQHF. CDR3 DNA: TGTGCCAGCAGTCCCCGATTACAGTATAGCAATCAGCCCCAGCATTTT.

Regarding this clonotype: An end of the junction differs from the germline gene, which may be a read error. This sequence joins TRBV20-1 and TRBJ2-1; 7 bases line up with TRBD2. Germline V gene sequence: CDR1 DFQATT, CDR2 SNEGSKA (reference sequence). The CDR3 runs to 16 residues. The CDR3 nucleotides read TGCAGTACTAGAAGCGGGACCACCCTAGACTACAATGAGCAGTTCTTC. It codes for CSTRSGTTLDYNEQFF.

In this sample, this clonotype turned up a few times. The chain carries TRBV5-1 and TRBJ1-1; no clear D gene. V was cut by 4 bases and J by 7 bases, with 17 bases left in between. Germline CDR1 is SGHRS and CDR2 is YFSETQ. The CDR3 length is 14 residues. CDR3 protein: CASSPTTLGIEAFF. In DNA, the CDR3 is TGCGCCAGCAGCCCCACGACCTTGGGGATTGAAGCTTTCTTT. Full variable domain (outside the CDR3, taken from reference TRBV5-1 and TRBJ1-1): KAGVTQTPRYLIKTRGQQVTLSCSPISGHRSVSWYQQTPGQGLQFLFEYFSETQRNKGNFPGRFSGRQFSNSRSEMNVSTLELGDSALYLCASSPTTLGIEAFFGQGTRLTVV.

The rearrangement joins TRBV9 to TRBJ2-7; the D gene is possibly TRBD2 (6 bases). V gave up 0 bases and J gave up 7 bases, with 11 bases separating them. Germline CDR1 and CDR2: SGDLS and YYNGEE. This CDR3 comprises 13 residues. The CDR3 sequence: CASSVGGTNEQYF. As DNA, the CDR3 is TGTGCCAGCAGCGTAGGCGGGACCAATGAGCAGTACTTC.

The rearrangement uses TRBV12-5 and TRBJ2-7; 8 bases are a match to TRBD2. With V trimmed by 6 bases and J by 1 base, 5 bases remained unmatched. The CDR3 has 14 residues. Per germline, CDR1 LGHNT and CDR2 FRNRAP. The CDR3 DNA reads as TGTGCTAGTGGGGCAGCGGGGGCATCCTACGAGCAGTACTTC. Encoded protein: CASGAAGASYEQYF.

J is TRBJ2-7 and V is TRBV30; D is unclear. CDR1 and CDR2 (germline): GTSNPN, SVGIG (reference sequence). V was trimmed by 8 bases and J by 3 bases, leaving 14 bases between them. The CDR3 has 12 amino acids. Here the CDR3 DNA reads TGTGCCGGAACCTTGGGCAGCTACGAGCAGTACTTC. Protein product: CAGTLGSYEQYF.

The rearrangement joins TRBV27 to TRBJ1-2, with a tentative D call TRBD1 (5 bases). V lost 6 bases to trimming and J lost 3 bases, with 14 bases between them. Germline CDR1 MNHEY, CDR2 SMNVEV (reference sequence). The CDR3 runs 14 residues. CDR3 protein: CASSYGALDYGYTF. For the CDR3, the DNA is TGTGCCAGCAGCTACGGGGCTTTGGACTATGGCTACACCTTC.

This clonotype has more than one count but fewer than ten. This chain uses TRBV12-3 or TRBV12-4 with TRBJ2-7; a possible D gene is TRBD2 (6 bases). The CDR3 extends over 16 amino acids. V was cut by 3 bases and J by 1 base, with 16 bases left in between. CDR3 protein: CASSFWSGVGSYEQYF. For the CDR3, the DNA is TGTGCCAGCAGTTTTTGGTCGGGGGTCGGGTCCTACGAGCAGTACTTC.

This clonotype has only a few counts. CDR3 sequence reads: CSARGSPYEQFF. For the CDR3, the DNA is TGCAGTGCTAGGGGTAGTCCCTATGAGCAGTTCTTC. This chain connects TRBV20-1 to TRBJ2-1; unclear D gene. CDR1 is DFQATT and CDR2 is SNEGSKA in the germline V gene (reference sequence). The CDR3 spans 12 residues. Trimming removed 3 bases from V and 8 bases from J, with 11 bases in between.